This T cell receptor beta chain comes out of a study of blood T cell repertoires in COVID-19. In the study overall: T cells, B-cell-depleted T cells, or PBMCs provided the cDNA or gDNA that served as material.

Study members were between about 18 and 95 years old and lived in fewer than 30 US regions. Membership in each cohort depended on participant-reported clinical history. This clone was counted a single time. CDR1 is ENHRY and CDR2 is SYGVKD in the germline V gene. This CDR3 comprises 13 residues. The V end lost 9 bases, the J end lost 6 bases, and 17 bases lay between the germline ends. Profiled with immunoSEQ multiplex PCR; TCRdb holds only in-frame clones, not every one. This sample carries under 350,000 clones, roughly 90% of them seen once, and the ten largest clones take 1.7%. This rearrangement joins TRBV10-3 to TRBJ1-2; D may be TRBD1 (6 bases). The sequenced sample was PBMCs or T cells enriched from blood (not recorded which). This TCR was recovered from a woman aged 40 to 55 who had recovered from COVID-19. For the CDR3, the DNA is TGTGCCATTTTTAGTACAGGGAGCCATGGCTACACCTTC. Protein: CAIFSTGSHGYTF.